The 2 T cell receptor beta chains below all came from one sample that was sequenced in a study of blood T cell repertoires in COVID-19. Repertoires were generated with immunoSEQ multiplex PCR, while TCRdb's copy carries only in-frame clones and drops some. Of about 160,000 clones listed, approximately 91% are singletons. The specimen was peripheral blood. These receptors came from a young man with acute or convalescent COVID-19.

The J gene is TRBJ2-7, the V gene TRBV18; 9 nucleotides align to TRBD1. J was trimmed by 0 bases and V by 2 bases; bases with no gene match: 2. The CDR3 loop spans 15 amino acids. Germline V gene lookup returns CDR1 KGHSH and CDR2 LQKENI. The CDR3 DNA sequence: TGTGCCAGCTCACCAGGGACAGGGAGCTCCTACGAGCAGTACTTC. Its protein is CASSPGTGSSYEQYF. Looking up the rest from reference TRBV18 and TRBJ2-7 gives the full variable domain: NAGVMQNPRHLVRRRGQEARLRCSPMKGHSHVYWYRQLPEEGLKFMVYLQKENIIDESGMPKERFSAEFPKEGPSILRIQQVVRGDSAAYFCASSPGTGSSYEQYFGPGTRLTVT.

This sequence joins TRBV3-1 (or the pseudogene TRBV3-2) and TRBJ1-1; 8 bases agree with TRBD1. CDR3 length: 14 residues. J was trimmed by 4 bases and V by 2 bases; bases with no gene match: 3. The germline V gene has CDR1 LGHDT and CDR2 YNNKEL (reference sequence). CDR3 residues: CASSQRTGITEAFF. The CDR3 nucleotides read TGTGCCAGCAGCCAACGGACAGGGATCACTGAAGCTTTCTTT.